This TCR beta chain was retrieved from a study of blood T cell repertoires in COVID-19 (dated by TCRdb to about 2020). For the wider study: Collaborator samples came from the United States, Italy and Spain and covered acute and convalescent phases of COVID-19. Samples were obtained from the ongoing ImmuneRACE study (first 160 participants) and from 1,200 or so subjects provided by 6 global collaborators. Nearly every sample came with metadata listing a de-identified subject ID, COVID-19 status, age in years and sex. The material from the prospective study consisted of cDNA or gDNA derived from T cells, B-cell-depleted T cells, or PBMCs. Where available, HLA class I and class II types were obtained from metadata supplied by the sample provider rather than from assay-based typing. The repertoires were released in a freely available public database intended as a resource for research on the immune response to SARS-CoV-2. Deeply sampled blood TCRbeta repertoires from subjects exposed to, actively infected with, or recovered from COVID-19 were included in the dataset. General conclusions and limits of the study: How much clinical and demographic metadata was included differed by source and by participant, and the metadata was provided uncurated.

Concerning this clone: What this receptor recognizes is not known. The sample holds no much larger clone one base away, and base qualities are not on file.

Collaborating institutions collected whole blood in K2EDTA tubes following their own protocols. Collaborator samples were shipped for TCRbeta analysis as frozen whole blood, isolated PBMCs, or DNA extracted from either sample type. As encoded in the germline V gene, CDR1 is SGHTA while CDR2 is FQGNSA. The CDR3 runs 18 amino acids, cysteine and phenylalanine included. The sequence is cut down to CDR3 DNA, 54 bases in frame from base 1. For this chain, trimming is 7 bases at the V end and 0 bases at the J end, and the number of junction bases without a gene match is 15. TCRbeta CDR3 regions were amplified from genomic DNA by means of the immunoSEQ Assay, a bias-controlled multiplex PCR. As for the original processing: Within the assay, amplification of reference gene primers was used to estimate how many nucleated cells each sample contained. Sequence reads were collapsed and filtered to measure the absolute abundance of every unique TCRbeta CDR3 rearrangement. For each sample, productive Simpson clonality was calculated by taking the square root of Simpson's diversity index across productive rearrangements. Held by TCRdb, this immuneACCESS table contains in-frame sequences only and omits some clones. Under half of the omission traces to an unresolved V gene where checked; the cause of the rest is unknown. V and J calls and clone size are given by that table; D and trimming were obtained from the DNA. The sample table holds just over 35,000 clones, of which around four fifths were seen once. 35% to 45% of the sample is held by the ten biggest clonotypes.

The sequence joins TRBV7-2 to TRBJ2-4, with 7 junctional bases fitting TRBD2. The sequenced material came from peripheral blood. This TCR derives from a human donor in a cohort sampled during active or convalescent COVID-19. The donor label of this sample is uncertain. This receptor has the CDR3 CASTSGRVSPLAKNIQYF. Here is the DNA: TGTGCCAGCACCTCGGGGAGGGTGTCCCCTTTAGCCAAAAACATTCAGTACTTC.